This T cell receptor (beta chain) derives from a study of Ad26.COV2.S vaccination and SARS-CoV-2 variants. The germline V gene encodes CDR1 SEHNR and CDR2 FQNEAQ (reference sequence). The CDR3 extends over 14 amino acids. V dropped 3 bases and J dropped 4 bases, with 12 bases sitting between them. Clones were read by immunoSEQ multiplex PCR, and TCRdb kept only the in-frame ones, dropping some. This sample has around 350,000 clones; just over 90% occur once, and the top ten carry 3.9%. Specimen: peripheral blood, collected after recovery from COVID-19. The sequence was collected from a human donor who had recovered from COVID-19. The chain combines TRBV7-9 with TRBJ1-1; tentatively, D is TRBD1 (5 bases). This CDR3 is CASSFGREVTEAFF. The CDR3 DNA follows: TGTGCCAGCAGCTTTGGCAGGGAAGTCACTGAAGCTTTCTTT.